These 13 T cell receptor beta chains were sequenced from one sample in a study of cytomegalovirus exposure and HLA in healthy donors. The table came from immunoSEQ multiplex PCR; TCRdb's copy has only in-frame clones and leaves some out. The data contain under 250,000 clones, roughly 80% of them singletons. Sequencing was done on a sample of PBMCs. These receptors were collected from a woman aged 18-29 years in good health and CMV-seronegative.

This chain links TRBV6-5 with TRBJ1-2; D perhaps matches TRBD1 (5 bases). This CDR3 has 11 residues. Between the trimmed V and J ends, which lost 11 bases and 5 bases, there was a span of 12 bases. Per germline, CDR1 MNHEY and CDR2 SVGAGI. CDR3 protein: CAGFEGYGYTF. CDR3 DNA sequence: TGTGCCGGGTTCGAGGGGTATGGCTACACCTTC.

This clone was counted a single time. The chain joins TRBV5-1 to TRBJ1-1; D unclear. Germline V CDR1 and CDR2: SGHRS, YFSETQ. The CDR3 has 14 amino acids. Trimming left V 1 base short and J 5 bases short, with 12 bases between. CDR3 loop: CASSLIGDATEAFF. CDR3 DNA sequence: TGCGCCAGCAGCTTGATTGGGGATGCGACTGAAGCTTTCTTT.

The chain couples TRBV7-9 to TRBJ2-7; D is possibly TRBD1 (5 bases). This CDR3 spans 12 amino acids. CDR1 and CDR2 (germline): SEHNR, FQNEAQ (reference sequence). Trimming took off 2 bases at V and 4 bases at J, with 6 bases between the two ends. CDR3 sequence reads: CASSLSGYEQYF. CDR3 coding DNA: TGTGCCAGCAGCTTATCAGGGTACGAGCAGTACTTC.

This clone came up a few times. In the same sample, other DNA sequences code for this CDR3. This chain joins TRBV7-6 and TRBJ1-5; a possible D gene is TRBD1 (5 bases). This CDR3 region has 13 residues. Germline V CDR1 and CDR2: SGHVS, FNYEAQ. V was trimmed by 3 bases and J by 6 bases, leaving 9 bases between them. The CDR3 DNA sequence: TGTGCCAGCAGCTTGGGGGGGATTCAGCCCCAGCATTTT. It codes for CASSLGGIQPQHF. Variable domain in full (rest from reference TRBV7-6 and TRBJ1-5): GAGVSQSPRYKVTKRGQDVALRCDPISGHVSLYWYRQALGQGPEFLTYFNYEAQQDKSGLPNDRFSAERPEGSISTLTIQRTEQRDSAMYRCASSLGGIQPQHFGDGTRLSIL.

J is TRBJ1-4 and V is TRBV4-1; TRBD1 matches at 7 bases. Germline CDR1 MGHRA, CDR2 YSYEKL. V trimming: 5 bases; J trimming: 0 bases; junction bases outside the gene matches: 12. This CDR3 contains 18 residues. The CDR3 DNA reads TGCGCCAGCAGCTGGCGTTGGACAGGAAAAGCAACTAATGAAAAACTGTTTTTT. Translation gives CASSWRWTGKATNEKLFF.

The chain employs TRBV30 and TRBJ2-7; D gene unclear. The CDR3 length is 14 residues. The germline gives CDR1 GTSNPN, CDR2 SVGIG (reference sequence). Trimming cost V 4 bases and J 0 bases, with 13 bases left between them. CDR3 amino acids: CAWNHGRASYEQYF. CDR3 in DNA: TGTGCCTGGAATCATGGCCGGGCCTCCTACGAGCAGTACTTC.

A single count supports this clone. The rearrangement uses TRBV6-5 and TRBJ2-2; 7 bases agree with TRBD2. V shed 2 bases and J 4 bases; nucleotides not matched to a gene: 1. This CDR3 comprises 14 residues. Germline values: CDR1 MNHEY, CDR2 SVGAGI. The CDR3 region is CASSYGGVTGELFF. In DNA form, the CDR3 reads TGTGCCAGCAGTTACGGGGGGGTCACCGGGGAGCTGTTTTTT.

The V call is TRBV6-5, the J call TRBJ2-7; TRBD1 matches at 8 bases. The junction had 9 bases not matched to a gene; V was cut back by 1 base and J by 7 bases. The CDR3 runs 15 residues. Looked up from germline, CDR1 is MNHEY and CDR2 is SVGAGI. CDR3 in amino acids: CASSYYLDREYEQYF. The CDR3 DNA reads TGTGCCAGCAGTTACTACCTGGACAGGGAATATGAGCAGTACTTC.

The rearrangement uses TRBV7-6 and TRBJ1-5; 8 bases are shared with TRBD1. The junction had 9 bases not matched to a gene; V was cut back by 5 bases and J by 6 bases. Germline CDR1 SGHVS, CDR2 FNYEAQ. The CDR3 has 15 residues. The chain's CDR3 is CASSPLPGGGQPQHF. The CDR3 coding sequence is TGTGCCAGCAGCCCCTTGCCAGGGGGCGGTCAGCCCCAGCATTTT.

This CDR3 is CAWSRGANTGELFF. In DNA, the CDR3 is TGTGCCTGGAGTCGCGGAGCGAACACCGGGGAGCTGTTTTTT. The chain employs TRBV30 and TRBJ2-2; D is ambiguous. The CDR3 contains 14 residues. The V gene lost 2 bases and the J gene lost 0 bases, with 7 bases spanning the gap. The germline gives CDR1 GTSNPN, CDR2 SVGIG (reference sequence).

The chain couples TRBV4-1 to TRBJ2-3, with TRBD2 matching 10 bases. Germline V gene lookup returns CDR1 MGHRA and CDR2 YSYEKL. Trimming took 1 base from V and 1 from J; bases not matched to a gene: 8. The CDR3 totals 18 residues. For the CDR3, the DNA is TGCGCCAGCAGCCAAGGTCTAGCGGGAGTCCTTCGCACAGATACGCAGTATTTT. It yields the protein CASSQGLAGVLRTDTQYF.

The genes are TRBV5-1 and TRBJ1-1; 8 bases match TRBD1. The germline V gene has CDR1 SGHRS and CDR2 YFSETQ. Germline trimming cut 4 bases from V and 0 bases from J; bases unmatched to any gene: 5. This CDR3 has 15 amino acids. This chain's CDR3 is CASSTTGGMNTEAFF. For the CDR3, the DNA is TGCGCCAGCAGCACTACAGGGGGGATGAACACTGAAGCTTTCTTT.

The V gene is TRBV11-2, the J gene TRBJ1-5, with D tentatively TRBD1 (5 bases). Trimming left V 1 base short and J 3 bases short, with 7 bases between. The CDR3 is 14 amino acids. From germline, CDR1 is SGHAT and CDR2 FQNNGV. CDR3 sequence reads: CASSLGRVNQPQHF. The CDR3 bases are TGTGCCAGCAGCTTAGGCAGGGTCAATCAGCCCCAGCATTTT.